Presented here are 9 T cell receptor beta chains from one specimen sequenced in a study of blood T cell repertoires in COVID-19 (dated by TCRdb to the early 2020s). Libraries were prepared through the immunoSEQ multiplex PCR assay. Imported from immuneACCESS, the table was reduced by TCRdb to in-frame sequences with V and J called. These copies leave out some clones; in studies compared against another copy, an unresolved V gene accounts for under half, and the cause of the remainder is not known. The sample table shows 65,000 to 90,000 clones, and 90% are seen once. The ten most abundant clones make up less than 8.5% of the sample. The specimen was peripheral blood. These receptors were taken from a human donor in a cohort sampled during active COVID-19.

This clone was detected only once. The rearrangement links TRBV2 to TRBJ1-4; D gene ambiguous. The CDR3 is 15 amino acids. V gave up 7 bases and J gave up 0 bases, with 12 bases separating them. The germline V gene has CDR1 SNHLY and CDR2 FYNNEI. CDR3 sequence reads: CASMLTFATNEKLFF. CDR3 sequence (DNA): TGTGCCAGCATGCTAACTTTTGCAACTAATGAAAAACTGTTTTTT. Full variable domain (outside the CDR3, taken from reference TRBV2 and TRBJ1-4): EPEVTQTPSHQVTQMGQEVILRCVPISNHLYFYWYRQILGQKVEFLVSFYNNEISEKSEIFDDQFSVERPDGSNFTLKIRSTKLEDSAMYFCASMLTFATNEKLFFGSGTQLSVL.

CDR3: CASSLAAKSVLTF. The CDR3 nucleotides read TGTGCCAGCAGCTTGGCTGCGAAAAGCGTCCTGACTTTC. The V and J genes are TRBV5-8 and TRBJ2-6; D remains unclear. The CDR3 loop spans 13 amino acids. The germline V and J ends were trimmed by 0 bases and 12 bases, with 10 bases remaining between them. In germline, CDR1 is SGHTS, CDR2 YDEGEE.

The chain recombines TRBV6-5 with TRBJ2-2; maybe TRBD1 (6 bases). This CDR3 spans 15 amino acids. The V and J ends lost 6 bases and 4 bases respectively, with 15 bases between them. Germline values: CDR1 MNHEY, CDR2 SVGAGI. CDR3 nucleotide sequence: TGTGCCAGCAGGGTTGGCCAGGGGAGCACCGGGGAGCTGTTTTTT. Residues: CASRVGQGSTGELFF.

V usage is TRBV15 and J usage is TRBJ2-1; D is undetermined. Germline V CDR1 and CDR2: LNHNV, YYDKDF (reference sequence). CDR3 size: 14 residues. The V end was cut by 1 base, the J end by 7 bases, with 11 bases between. The CDR3 coding sequence is TGTGCCACCAGCAGAGTCCCTAATCGGAATGAGCAGTTCTTC. Protein: CATSRVPNRNEQFF.

Written as DNA, the CDR3 is TGTGCCAGCAGCTCGGGACTAGCGGGGGTAGGAGAGACCCAGTACTTC. Translation: CASSSGLAGVGETQYF. The V and J genes are TRBV7-2 and TRBJ2-5, with TRBD2 identical over 14 bases. V trimming: 4 bases; J trimming: 4 bases; junction bases outside the gene matches: 5. CDR3 size: 16 residues. Germline CDR1 reads SGHTA; CDR2 reads FQGNSA. The whole variable domain, filled in from reference TRBV7-2 and TRBJ2-5, reads GAGVSQSPSNKVTEKGKDVELRCDPISGHTALYWYRQSLGQGLEFLIYFQGNSAPDKSGLPSDRFSAERTGGSVSTLTIQRTQQEDSAVYLCASSSGLAGVGETQYFGPGTRLLVL.

This chain uses TRBV12-5 with TRBJ2-1, with 7 bases lining up with TRBD2. The V segment lost 2 bases and the J segment 10 bases; nucleotides outside the gene matches: 8. CDR1 is LGHNT, CDR2 FRNRAP, per germline. The CDR3 loop spans 14 amino acids. The CDR3 nucleotides read TGTGCTAGTGGTTTGAACGGGGGGAGTGGGGAGCAGTTCTTC. Translated: CASGLNGGSGEQFF.

This sequence joins TRBV7-8 and TRBJ1-3; 11 bases are shared with TRBD1. Unmatched junction bases numbered 6, after V lost 1 base and J lost 1 base. Germline CDR1 SGHVS, CDR2 FQNEAQ. This CDR3 contains 18 residues. CDR3 nucleotide sequence: TGTGCCAGCAGCTTAGATCGGACAGGGGGCGCGTCTGGAAACACCATATATTTT. Its translation: CASSLDRTGGASGNTIYF. The full variable domain, its missing parts supplied by reference TRBV7-8 and TRBJ1-3, is GAGVSQSPRYKVAKRGQDVALRCDPISGHVSLFWYQQALGQGPEFLTYFQNEAQLDKSGLPSDRFFAERPEGSVSTLKIQRTQQEDSAVYLCASSLDRTGGASGNTIYFGEGSWLTVV.

CDR3 in DNA: TGTGCCAGCAGTGCTCAGGGGCCCCCAGATACGCAGTATTTT. Amino acids: CASSAQGPPDTQYF. V is TRBV6-4 and J is TRBJ2-3; D might be TRBD1 (6 bases). This CDR3 contains 14 residues. Trimming pared 4 bases from V and 4 bases from J, leaving 12 bases between. CDR1 and CDR2 from the germline V gene are MRHNA and SNTAGT.

The V call is TRBV19, the J call TRBJ1-5, with D tentatively TRBD1 (5 bases). V lost 4 bases, J lost 3 bases, and 13 bases lay in between. There are 15 residues in the CDR3. The V gene's germline CDR1 is LNHDA and CDR2 SQIVND (reference sequence). The CDR3 sequence: CASSNYGTSNQPQHF. The CDR3 nucleotides are TGTGCCAGTAGTAACTACGGGACTTCCAATCAGCCCCAGCATTTT.